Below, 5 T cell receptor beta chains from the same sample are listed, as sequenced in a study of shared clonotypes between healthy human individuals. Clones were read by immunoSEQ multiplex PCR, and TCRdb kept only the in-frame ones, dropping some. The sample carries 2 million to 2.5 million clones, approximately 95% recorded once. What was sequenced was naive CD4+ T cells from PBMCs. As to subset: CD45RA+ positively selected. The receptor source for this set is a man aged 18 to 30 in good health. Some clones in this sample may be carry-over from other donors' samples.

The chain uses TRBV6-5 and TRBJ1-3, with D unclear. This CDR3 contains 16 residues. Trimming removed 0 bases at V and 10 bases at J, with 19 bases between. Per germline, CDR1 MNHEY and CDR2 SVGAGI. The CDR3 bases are TGTGCCAGCAGTTACTCTCGCGGGCGCCCCGGAGGGACCATATATTTT. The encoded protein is CASSYSRGRPGGTIYF.

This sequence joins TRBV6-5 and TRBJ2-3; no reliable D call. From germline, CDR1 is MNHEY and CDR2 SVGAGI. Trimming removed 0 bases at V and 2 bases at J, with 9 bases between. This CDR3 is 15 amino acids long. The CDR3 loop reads CASSYSGQPTDTQYF. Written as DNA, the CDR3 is TGTGCCAGCAGTTACTCAGGGCAGCCCACAGATACGCAGTATTTT.

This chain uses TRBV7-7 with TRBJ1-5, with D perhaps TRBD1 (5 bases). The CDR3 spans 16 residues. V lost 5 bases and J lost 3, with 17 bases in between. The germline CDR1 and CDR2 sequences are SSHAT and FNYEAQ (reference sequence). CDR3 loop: CASSLRRGEDNQPQHF. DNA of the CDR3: TGTGCCAGCAGCCTCCGGCGGGGGGAGGACAATCAGCCCCAGCATTTT.

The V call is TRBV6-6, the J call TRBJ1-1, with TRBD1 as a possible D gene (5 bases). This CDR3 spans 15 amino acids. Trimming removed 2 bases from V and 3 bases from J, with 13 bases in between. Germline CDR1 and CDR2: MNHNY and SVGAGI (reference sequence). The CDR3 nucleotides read TGTGCCAGCAGTTACGAGAGTACAGGTTACACTGAAGCTTTCTTT. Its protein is CASSYESTGYTEAFF.

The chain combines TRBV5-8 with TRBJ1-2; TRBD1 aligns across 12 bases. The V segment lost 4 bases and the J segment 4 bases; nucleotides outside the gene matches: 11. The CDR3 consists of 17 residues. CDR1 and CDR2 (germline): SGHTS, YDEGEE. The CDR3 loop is CASSGRDRGRRAYGYTF. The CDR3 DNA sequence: TGTGCCAGCAGCGGCCGGGACAGGGGGCGCAGGGCCTATGGCTACACCTTC.